A single sample is the source of the 20 T cell receptor beta chains below, sequenced in a study of cytomegalovirus exposure and HLA in healthy donors. PCR involved 60 Vbeta and 13 Jbeta primers. The method was immunoSEQ multiplex PCR; TCRdb's version includes in-frame clones alone and lacks a portion of them. The repertoire holds fewer than 200,000 clones, with roughly 87% as singletons. Sequenced: PBMCs. The source is a girl in the first two years of life in good health and CMV-seronegative.

The chain couples TRBV27 to TRBJ2-3; 7 nucleotides align to TRBD2. The CDR3 length is 15 residues. Germline V CDR1 and CDR2: MNHEY, SMNVEV (reference sequence). V shed 5 bases, J shed 4 bases, and the junction held 9 bases outside the gene matches. This CDR3 reads CASSGLAVGADTQYF. CDR3 coding DNA: TGTGCCAGCAGTGGGCTAGCGGTCGGGGCAGATACGCAGTATTTT.

This clone has only one observation. The limits of the CDR3 on the DNA are not certain, so only TCRdb's listed CDR3 is given. V usage is TRBV7-6 and J usage is TRBJ2-2; TRBD2 is the table's D call and was not checked against the DNA. Germline loops: CDR1 SGHVS, CDR2 FNYEAQ. The CDR3 is 14 residues long, ends included. The CDR3 sequence: CASSFVLRAGELFF.

The chain couples TRBV11-2 to TRBJ2-1; 12 bases line up with TRBD2. Germline assignment: CDR1 SGHAT and CDR2 FQNNGV. There are 20 residues in the CDR3. J gave up 8 bases and V 0 bases, and 17 bases lay outside the gene matches. CDR3 DNA: TGTGCCAGCAGCTTAGATCCCTGGGCTAGCGGGGGGGCTATTAGGGATGAGCAGTTCTTC. This sequence encodes CASSLDPWASGGAIRDEQFF.

V gene TRBV29-1 combines with J gene TRBJ2-3; 7 bases fit TRBD2. The CDR3 contains 14 residues. CDR1 is SQVTM and CDR2 is ANQGSEA in the germline V gene. V shed 6 bases and J 7 bases; nucleotides not matched to a gene: 13. The CDR3 protein is CSVGLAGAGNTQYF. The CDR3 coding sequence is TGCAGCGTGGGCTTAGCCGGAGCGGGGAATACGCAGTATTTT.

In nucleotides, the CDR3 is TGTGCCAGCAGCTCCCAGCGGCAGGGGACCTACGAGCAGTACTTC. Translated, it gives CASSSQRQGTYEQYF. The chain employs TRBV7-8 and TRBJ2-5; possibly TRBD1 for D (6 bases). The tail of the sequence fits TRBJ2-7 better, so the J call may be wrong. Germline V lookup: CDR1 SGHVS, CDR2 FQNEAQ. The CDR3 consists of 15 residues.

The CDR3 is CASSIQDGRTDTQYF. As DNA, the CDR3 is TGTGCCAGTAGTATACAAGACGGGAGAACAGATACGCAGTATTTT. The rearrangement joins TRBV19 to TRBJ2-3; D might be TRBD2 (6 bases). Germline values: CDR1 LNHDA, CDR2 SQIVND (reference sequence). Trimming took off 2 bases at V and 3 bases at J, with 12 bases between the two ends. There are 15 residues in the CDR3.

CDR3: CASRIRTAPEAFF. The CDR3 bases are TGTGCCAGTAGAATCCGGACTGCACCTGAAGCTTTCTTT. This rearrangement joins TRBV19 to TRBJ1-1; no reliable D call. This CDR3 contains 13 residues. Trimming left V 6 bases short and J 6 bases short, with 14 bases between. Looked up from germline, CDR1 is LNHDA and CDR2 is SQIVND (reference sequence).

The rearrangement links TRBV30 to TRBJ1-2; D is possibly TRBD1 (6 bases). V lost 0 bases and J lost 3, with 11 bases in between. Germline V lookup: CDR1 GTSNPN, CDR2 SVGIG (reference sequence). CDR3 size: 14 residues. DNA for the CDR3: TGTGCCTGGAGTGTAAACAGGGCGGACTATGGCTACACCTTC. As protein: CAWSVNRADYGYTF.

The rearrangement uses TRBV11-1 and TRBJ1-3; maybe TRBD1 (6 bases). The CDR3 covers 16 residues. In germline, CDR1 is SGHAT, CDR2 FQDESV (reference sequence). The germline V and J ends were trimmed by 8 bases and 0 bases, with 17 bases remaining between them. The CDR3 DNA is TGTGCCAGCTCGATGAGTGCAGGGGCCTCTGGAAACACCATATATTTT. Amino acids: CASSMSAGASGNTIYF.

This clone was counted between two and nine times. The chain has TRBV27 and TRBJ2-3, with TRBD2 matching 7 bases. There are 13 residues in the CDR3. J gave up 5 bases and V 8 bases, and 7 bases lay outside the gene matches. CDR1 is MNHEY and CDR2 is SMNVEV in the germline V gene (reference sequence). This CDR3 is CASARWEGDTQYF. The CDR3 bases are TGTGCCAGCGCAAGATGGGAGGGAGATACGCAGTATTTT.

CDR3 protein: CASSLEAGGPYEQYF. The CDR3 DNA is TGTGCCAGCAGCTTAGAAGCGGGGGGGCCCTACGAGCAGTACTTC. J is TRBJ2-7 and V is TRBV7-9; 10 bases fit TRBD2. The CDR3 runs to 15 residues. The germline V gene encodes CDR1 SEHNR and CDR2 FQNEAQ (reference sequence). Unmatched junction bases numbered 2, after V lost 1 base and J lost 2 bases.

The sample holds one count of this clone. The V and J genes are TRBV14 and TRBJ2-3, with a tentative D call TRBD1 (5 bases). Germline V gene data show CDR1 as SGHDN and CDR2 as FVKESK. The V end was cut by 1 base, the J end by 2 bases, with 10 bases between. The CDR3 sequence is 15 residues long. CDR3 residues: CASSQGQKSTDTQYF. CDR3 coding DNA: TGTGCCAGCAGCCAAGGACAGAAGTCCACAGATACGCAGTATTTT.

V and J are TRBV25-1 and TRBJ2-2; TRBD1 matches at 8 bases. V was pared by 8 bases and J by 9 bases, with 8 bases of the junction left unmatched. Per germline, CDR1 MGHDK and CDR2 SYGVNS. The CDR3 is 13 residues long. CDR3 sequence reads: CASVATGGRELFF. The CDR3 bases are TGTGCCAGCGTCGCCACAGGGGGGAGGGAGCTGTTTTTT.

Only a few counts were recorded for this clone. The J gene is TRBJ2-1, the V gene TRBV30, with a weak D call TRBD2 (6 bases). The V gene lost 5 bases and the J gene lost 4 bases, with 12 bases spanning the gap. Looked up from germline, CDR1 is GTSNPN and CDR2 is SVGIG (reference sequence). The CDR3 runs to 13 residues. The CDR3 coding sequence is TGTGCCTGGGAATTCGGGGGTTACAATGAGCAGTTCTTC. It is translated as CAWEFGGYNEQFF.

The chain combines TRBV10-2 with TRBJ2-7; 14 bases match TRBD2. The CDR3 length is 14 residues. Germline-derived CDR1 and CDR2 are WSHSY and SAAADI. The trim removed 8 bases at V and 7 bases at J, leaving 7 bases unmatched. CDR3 loop: CASGGLAGAEEQYF. CDR3 nucleotide sequence: TGCGCCAGCGGGGGACTAGCGGGAGCTGAGGAGCAGTACTTC.

The chain recombines TRBV29-1 with TRBJ2-7; the match to TRBD2 covers 9 bases. Trimming took 4 bases from V and 2 from J; bases not matched to a gene: 0. Germline values: CDR1 SQVTM, CDR2 ANQGSEA. This CDR3 has 12 residues. CDR3 sequence reads: CSVGTSAYEQYF. CDR3 sequence (DNA): TGCAGCGTTGGGACTAGCGCCTACGAGCAGTACTTC.

The V gene is TRBV19, the J gene TRBJ2-7; possibly TRBD1 for D (6 bases). In germline, CDR1 is LNHDA, CDR2 SQIVND (reference sequence). The CDR3 loop spans 14 amino acids. Trimming took off 2 bases at V and 4 bases at J, with 12 bases between the two ends. The chain's CDR3 is CASSIQGKNYEQYF. The CDR3, as DNA: TGTGCCAGTAGTATACAGGGGAAGAATTACGAGCAGTACTTC.

This rearrangement joins TRBV4-1 to TRBJ2-5; 12 positions match TRBD2. V lost 2 bases to trimming and J lost 4 bases; unmatched junction nucleotides: 8. The CDR3 extends over 17 amino acids. The germline gives CDR1 MGHRA, CDR2 YSYEKL. CDR3 sequence: CASSQRRLAGVGETQYF. CDR3 sequence (DNA): TGCGCCAGCAGCCAACGCCGACTAGCGGGGGTGGGAGAGACCCAGTACTTC.

In its sample, this clone was seen once. The chain joins TRBV18 to TRBJ2-5; D is possibly TRBD2 (6 bases). The V gene lost 3 bases and the J gene lost 1 base, with 9 bases spanning the gap. The CDR3 extends over 14 amino acids. From germline, CDR1 is KGHSH and CDR2 LQKENI. For the CDR3, the DNA is TGTGCCAGCTCACCCAGGGACTTCCAAGAGACCCAGTACTTC. Its translation: CASSPRDFQETQYF.

The chain combines TRBV5-4 with TRBJ1-1; D not resolved. CDR3 length: 14 amino acids. Per the germline V gene, CDR1 is SGHNT and CDR2 is YYREEE (reference sequence). V lost 3 bases and J 4 bases, leaving 13 bases between the germline ends. The CDR3 DNA sequence: TGTGCCAGCAGCTATACGGGTTCGATCACTGAAGCTTTCTTT. The encoded protein is CASSYTGSITEAFF.